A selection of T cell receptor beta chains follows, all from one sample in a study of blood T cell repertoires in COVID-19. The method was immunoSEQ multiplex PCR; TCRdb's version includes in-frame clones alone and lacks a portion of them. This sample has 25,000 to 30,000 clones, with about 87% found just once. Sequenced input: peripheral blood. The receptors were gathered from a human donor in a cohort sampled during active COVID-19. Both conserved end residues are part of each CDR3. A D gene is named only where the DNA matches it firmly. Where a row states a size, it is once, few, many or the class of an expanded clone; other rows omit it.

cdr3_nt: TGCGCCAGCAGCTTGGGAGAACGAGATACGCAGTATTTT; cdr3_aa: CASSLGERDTQYF; j_call: TRBJ2-3; d_call: -; v_call: TRBV5-1; clone_size: -
cdr3_nt: TGCGCCAGCAGCTTGACTAGCGGAGCCAACACCGGGGAGCTGTTTTTT; cdr3_aa: CASSLTSGANTGELFF; j_call: TRBJ2-2; d_call: TRBD2; v_call: TRBV5-1; clone_size: -
cdr3_nt: TGTGCCAGCAGCGCCTCCCAGTTGGTGAACACCGGGGAGCTGTTTTTT; cdr3_aa: CASSASQLVNTGELFF; j_call: TRBJ2-2; d_call: -; v_call: TRBV7-6; clone_size: -
cdr3_nt: TGTGCCAGCAGCAAATTTAGCGGGGGGGAAGAGACCCAGTACTTC; cdr3_aa: CASSKFSGGEETQYF; j_call: TRBJ2-5; d_call: TRBD2; v_call: TRBV5-4; clone_size: -
cdr3_nt: TGTGCCAGCAGCTTGGGGTTGGCCGTCCCAAACTATGGCTACACCTTC; cdr3_aa: CASSLGLAVPNYGYTF; j_call: TRBJ1-2; d_call: -; v_call: TRBV5-4; clone_size: -
cdr3_nt: TGCGCCAGCAGCCCGGATCCGGGGACAGGGGGCGGTTTAGACTATGGCTACACCTTC; cdr3_aa: CASSPDPGTGGGLDYGYTF; j_call: TRBJ1-2; d_call: TRBD1; v_call: TRBV5-1; clone_size: -
cdr3_nt: TGTGCCAGCGGACTACTTGGGACAGGGGCAGAGACCCAGTACTTC; cdr3_aa: CASGLLGTGAETQYF; j_call: TRBJ2-5; d_call: TRBD1; v_call: TRBV6-5; clone_size: once
cdr3_nt: TGTGCCTCCGGGGGGCGGCGGAACACCGGGGAGCTGTTTTTT; cdr3_aa: CASGGRRNTGELFF; j_call: TRBJ2-2; d_call: -; v_call: TRBV28; clone_size: -
cdr3_nt: TGCGCCAGCAGCCTTACACAGGTTTTGGGCACTGAAGCTTTCTTT; cdr3_aa: CASSLTQVLGTEAFF; j_call: TRBJ1-1; d_call: -; v_call: TRBV4-1; clone_size: -
cdr3_nt: TGCAGCGTTGTTGGACAGGGGCAGGAAGGCTACACCTTC; cdr3_aa: CSVVGQGQEGYTF; j_call: TRBJ1-2; d_call: TRBD1; v_call: TRBV29-1; clone_size: -
cdr3_nt: TGTGCCAGCAGCTTGGACTCGACAGATACGCAGTATTTT; cdr3_aa: CASSLDSTDTQYF; j_call: TRBJ2-3; d_call: -; v_call: TRBV7-3; clone_size: -
cdr3_nt: TGTGCCAGCAGAAATCTAGCGGAAGAGACCCAGTACTTC; cdr3_aa: CASRNLAEETQYF; j_call: TRBJ2-5; d_call: TRBD2; v_call: TRBV12-3/TRBV12-4; clone_size: -
cdr3_nt: TGTGCCAGCAGCTCCAGGGGGCGTTCAGTGGATGGGGCCAACGTCCTGACTTTC; cdr3_aa: CASSSRGRSVDGANVLTF; j_call: TRBJ2-6; d_call: TRBD1; v_call: TRBV9; clone_size: -
cdr3_nt: TGTGCCAGCAGTCCCGAGCGGGAGGTCGGGGAGCTGTTTTTT; cdr3_aa: CASSPEREVGELFF; j_call: TRBJ2-2; d_call: TRBD2; v_call: TRBV27; clone_size: -
cdr3_nt: TGTGCCAGCAGCCAGCGGACTCCCCGGGCCTTAAATTCACCCCTCCACTTT; cdr3_aa: CASSQRTPRALNSPLHF; j_call: TRBJ1-6; d_call: -; v_call: TRBV11-2; clone_size: -
cdr3_nt: TGTGCCAGCAGTGACGCGTCTAACTATGGCTACACCTTC; cdr3_aa: CASSDASNYGYTF; j_call: TRBJ1-2; d_call: -; v_call: TRBV2; clone_size: once
cdr3_nt: TGTGCCAGCAGCCCTGGGGGCAGGGCGCGGACTGAAGCTTTCTTT; cdr3_aa: CASSPGGRARTEAFF; j_call: TRBJ1-1; d_call: -; v_call: TRBV9; clone_size: -
cdr3_nt: TGTGCCAGCAGCCCGGCCAGGGGATCCTACAATGAGCAGTTCTTC; cdr3_aa: CASSPARGSYNEQFF; j_call: TRBJ2-1; d_call: -; v_call: TRBV5-4; clone_size: few
cdr3_nt: TGCAGCGCGATACTAGCGGGAGGTATAAATGAGCAGTTCTTC; cdr3_aa: CSAILAGGINEQFF; j_call: TRBJ2-1; d_call: TRBD2; v_call: TRBV29-1; clone_size: -
cdr3_nt: TGTGCCAGCAGCTCCCCCCCAGTTCACGGGGAGCTGTTTTTT; cdr3_aa: CASSSPPVHGELFF; j_call: TRBJ2-2; d_call: -; v_call: TRBV7-3; clone_size: -
cdr3_nt: TGTGCCAGCAGCCCTAAACTAGACCAATATGACAGGGCCGGAAACACCATATATTTT; cdr3_aa: CASSPKLDQYDRAGNTIYF; j_call: TRBJ1-3; d_call: TRBD1; v_call: TRBV3-1/TRBV3-2; clone_size: few
cdr3_nt: TGTGCCAGCAGTTTAGTCCAGAATTTCTATGGCTACACCTTC; cdr3_aa: CASSLVQNFYGYTF; j_call: TRBJ1-2; d_call: -; v_call: TRBV28; clone_size: -
cdr3_nt: TGTGCCAGCAGTCCTTTTCGACAAGGCGCCAGCTCCTACGAGCAGTACTTC; cdr3_aa: CASSPFRQGASSYEQYF; j_call: TRBJ2-7; d_call: -; v_call: TRBV28; clone_size: -
cdr3_nt: TGTGCCAGCAGGGCACCCTCAAGCGGGGGGGCGGGCACGCAGTATTTT; cdr3_aa: CASRAPSSGGAGTQYF; j_call: TRBJ2-3; d_call: TRBD2; v_call: TRBV27; clone_size: -
cdr3_nt: TGTGCCAGCAGCTTGTCGGGACTAGCGGGGGGCTATGAGCAGTTCTTC; cdr3_aa: CASSLSGLAGGYEQFF; j_call: TRBJ2-1; d_call: TRBD2; v_call: TRBV7-3; clone_size: -
cdr3_nt: TGCGCCAGCAGCTTGGCGGAGGGAACTCATTCACCCCTCCACTTT; cdr3_aa: CASSLAEGTHSPLHF; j_call: TRBJ1-6; d_call: -; v_call: TRBV5-1; clone_size: -
cdr3_nt: TGTGCCAGCAGCGAGGGCGGGGGATCCACTGAAGCTTTCTTT; cdr3_aa: CASSEGGGSTEAFF; j_call: TRBJ1-1; d_call: -; v_call: TRBV9; clone_size: -
cdr3_nt: TGTGCCTGGAGTGTAGGGGGAACAGATACGCAGTATTTT; cdr3_aa: CAWSVGGTDTQYF; j_call: TRBJ2-3; d_call: -; v_call: TRBV30; clone_size: once
cdr3_nt: TGTGCCAGCTCACCCCCAGAGAACACTGAAGCTTTCTTT; cdr3_aa: CASSPPENTEAFF; j_call: TRBJ1-1; d_call: -; v_call: TRBV18; clone_size: -
cdr3_nt: TGTGCCAGCAGTTTGAACAGGGGGCGCAGAATCGCTTTCTTT; cdr3_aa: CASSLNRGRRIAFF; j_call: TRBJ1-1; d_call: TRBD1; v_call: TRBV28; clone_size: -
cdr3_nt: TGTGCCAGCAGTGAGGGAGCGGGGATGGAGACCCAGTACTTC; cdr3_aa: CASSEGAGMETQYF; j_call: TRBJ2-5; d_call: TRBD2; v_call: TRBV6-1; clone_size: few
cdr3_nt: TGTGCCAGCAGCCTTGGGCAACCCCAGGAGACCCAGTACTTC; cdr3_aa: CASSLGQPQETQYF; j_call: TRBJ2-5; d_call: -; v_call: TRBV7-3; clone_size: -
cdr3_nt: TGTGCCAGCAGCTTGGGCGGGGGGGCTCAAGAGACCCAGTACTTC; cdr3_aa: CASSLGGGAQETQYF; j_call: TRBJ2-5; d_call: TRBD2; v_call: TRBV11-2; clone_size: -
cdr3_nt: TGTGCCAGCAGTCCGCAAACGGGCGAGCAGTACTTC; cdr3_aa: CASSPQTGEQYF; j_call: TRBJ2-7; d_call: -; v_call: TRBV6-5; clone_size: -
cdr3_nt: TGTGCCAGCAGTGAGGTATTACAGGGGGCTGGCTACACCTTC; cdr3_aa: CASSEVLQGAGYTF; j_call: TRBJ1-2; d_call: TRBD1; v_call: TRBV6-1; clone_size: -
cdr3_nt: TGTGCCAGCAGTGAAGAACAGGCTCATTGGAACTATGGCTACACCTTC; cdr3_aa: CASSEEQAHWNYGYTF; j_call: TRBJ1-2; d_call: -; v_call: TRBV6-1; clone_size: once
cdr3_nt: TGTGCCATCAGTGAGGGGGGACAGGGGGTTTTCAATCAGCCCCAGCATTTT; cdr3_aa: CAISEGGQGVFNQPQHF; j_call: TRBJ1-5; d_call: TRBD1; v_call: TRBV10-3; clone_size: once
cdr3_nt: TGTGCCAGCAGCCTTGGACAGAGACGTCAACCCCAGCATTTT; cdr3_aa: CASSLGQRRQPQHF; j_call: TRBJ1-5; d_call: -; v_call: TRBV28; clone_size: -
cdr3_nt: TGTGCCAGCAGCGTAGTGGATAGAGGCGAGCAGTACTTC; cdr3_aa: CASSVVDRGEQYF; j_call: TRBJ2-7; d_call: -; v_call: TRBV9; clone_size: -
cdr3_nt: TGTGCCAGCAGCCCCGGAGTTGGGGAGGGTAATTCACCCCTCCACTTT; cdr3_aa: CASSPGVGEGNSPLHF; j_call: TRBJ1-6; d_call: -; v_call: TRBV7-9; clone_size: once
cdr3_nt: TGTGCCAGCAGTTACTCGACAGGCGGCTACGAGCAGTACTTC; cdr3_aa: CASSYSTGGYEQYF; j_call: TRBJ2-7; d_call: -; v_call: TRBV6-5; clone_size: -
cdr3_nt: TGTGCCAGCAGCGTAGGAGCGGGAGAAGCCTACAATGAGCAGTTCTTC; cdr3_aa: CASSVGAGEAYNEQFF; j_call: TRBJ2-1; d_call: TRBD2; v_call: TRBV9; clone_size: -
cdr3_nt: TGTGCCAGCAGCTTAGGACTAGCGGAACAAGAGACCCAGTACTTC; cdr3_aa: CASSLGLAEQETQYF; j_call: TRBJ2-5; d_call: TRBD2; v_call: TRBV7-9; clone_size: -
cdr3_nt: TGTGCCAGCAGAATCACTAGCGGGGAATCCTACGAGCAGTACTTC; cdr3_aa: CASRITSGESYEQYF; j_call: TRBJ2-7; d_call: TRBD2; v_call: TRBV6-5; clone_size: -
cdr3_nt: TGTGCCAGTAGTATGAGCGTACTGAACAATGAGCAGTTCTTC; cdr3_aa: CASSMSVLNNEQFF; j_call: TRBJ2-1; d_call: -; v_call: TRBV19; clone_size: -
cdr3_nt: TGTGCCACCCACGGGGGGGGAGATACGCAGTATTTT; cdr3_aa: CATHGGGDTQYF; j_call: TRBJ2-3; d_call: TRBD2; v_call: TRBV2; clone_size: -
cdr3_nt: TGTGCCAGCTCACCAGGGCGAGCTAGCGGGGGGAATGAGCAGTTCTTC; cdr3_aa: CASSPGRASGGNEQFF; j_call: TRBJ2-1; d_call: TRBD2; v_call: TRBV18; clone_size: -
cdr3_nt: TGCGCCAGCAGCCTGGAGGGGATGAGCAATCAGCCCCAGCATTTT; cdr3_aa: CASSLEGMSNQPQHF; j_call: TRBJ1-5; d_call: -; v_call: TRBV5-1; clone_size: -
cdr3_nt: TGTGCCAGTAGTATCCGGGACACTTCCTACGAGCAGTACTTC; cdr3_aa: CASSIRDTSYEQYF; j_call: TRBJ2-7; d_call: -; v_call: TRBV19; clone_size: -
cdr3_nt: TGTGCCAGCAGTACAGTGACTAGCGGGGGGTACCTCACCGGGGAGCTGTTTTTT; cdr3_aa: CASSTVTSGGYLTGELFF; j_call: TRBJ2-2; d_call: TRBD2; v_call: TRBV6-2/TRBV6-3; clone_size: once
cdr3_nt: TGTGCCAGCAGGCGCGTCCGGGACAGGCATGAAAAACTGTTTTTT; cdr3_aa: CASRRVRDRHEKLFF; j_call: TRBJ1-4; d_call: TRBD1; v_call: TRBV6-6; clone_size: -
cdr3_nt: TGCGCCAGCAGCTTGCGAGCGGGAGGGCAAGAGACCCAGTACTTC; cdr3_aa: CASSLRAGGQETQYF; j_call: TRBJ2-5; d_call: TRBD2; v_call: TRBV5-1; clone_size: -
cdr3_nt: TGTGCCAGCAGCCAAGATAGCGGGTCCCACAATGAGCAGTTCTTC; cdr3_aa: CASSQDSGSHNEQFF; j_call: TRBJ2-1; d_call: TRBD2; v_call: TRBV3-1/TRBV3-2; clone_size: once
cdr3_nt: TGTGCCAGCCGACAGGGGGCAGGGTATGGCTACACCTTC; cdr3_aa: CASRQGAGYGYTF; j_call: TRBJ1-2; d_call: TRBD1; v_call: TRBV6-5; clone_size: -
cdr3_nt: TGTGCCAGCAGCCCGGGAGGGACTAGGTTTTCAGATACGCAGTATTTT; cdr3_aa: CASSPGGTRFSDTQYF; j_call: TRBJ2-3; d_call: TRBD2; v_call: TRBV5-4; clone_size: once